The T cell receptor (beta chain) under discussion was sequenced for a study of blood T cell repertoires in COVID-19. Study in general: The United States, Italy and Spain were the sources of the acute and convalescent COVID-19 samples. Sample material is recorded as cDNA or gDNA derived from T cells, B-cell-depleted T cells, or PBMCs.

This clone was seen only once. With 5 bases clipped from V and 7 bases from J, the junction kept 17 bases outside the gene matches. Germline V gene lookup returns CDR1 SGHTA and CDR2 FQGNSA. This CDR3 has 18 amino acids. In the study's own analysis: How many nucleated cells were present was estimated from reference gene primer amplification. TCRdb keeps only in-frame clones here, not all; method: immunoSEQ multiplex PCR. V and J calls and clone size are as listed in that table; D and trimming were resolved from the DNA. Here the sample spans 35,000 to 50,000 clones, 80% to 90% being singletons. Sequenced material: peripheral blood. The TCR was taken from a woman of 80 years or more with acute or convalescent COVID-19. This sequence joins TRBV7-2 and TRBJ2-2; 9 bases are a match to TRBD2. The CDR3 loop reads CASSEEASGAYPIGELFF. CDR3 nucleotide sequence: TGTGCCAGCAGCGAGGAAGCTAGCGGGGCTTACCCCATCGGGGAGCTGTTTTTT.